The 10 T cell receptor beta chains below were found in one sample sequenced in a study of blood T cell repertoires in COVID-19. Here immunoSEQ multiplex PCR was the method, and the copy in TCRdb shows in-frame clones only, minus some. The sample shows 390,000 or so clones, about 90% of them seen only once. Sequencing was done on a sample of peripheral blood. These TCRs come from a woman aged 25 to 39 with COVID-19, enrolled during active disease.

This chain uses TRBV9 with TRBJ2-5, with a tentative D call TRBD1 (5 bases). This CDR3 spans 16 amino acids. Trimming removed 0 bases at V and 5 bases at J, with 17 bases between. The germline gives CDR1 SGDLS, CDR2 YYNGEE. DNA for the CDR3: TGTGCCAGCAGCGTAGGCCGACAGCAATATAGGGAGACCCAGTACTTC. Translating gives CASSVGRQQYRETQYF.

Only one count was recorded for this clone. The V call is TRBV7-9, the J call TRBJ2-2; 9 bases match TRBD2. CDR1 and CDR2 (germline): SEHNR, FQNEAQ (reference sequence). Trimming cost V 4 bases and J 1 base; bases outside gene matches: 13. The CDR3 has 19 residues. This CDR3 reads CASSSRLPSGKENTGELFF. The CDR3 nucleotides are TGTGCCAGCAGCTCTAGGCTACCTAGCGGGAAAGAGAACACCGGGGAGCTGTTTTTT.

The chain links TRBV30 to TRBJ1-3, with D unclear. Trimming pared 4 bases from V and 0 bases from J, leaving 4 bases between. Germline CDR1 and CDR2: GTSNPN and SVGIG (reference sequence). The CDR3 contains 12 residues. This CDR3 reads CAWNLSGNTIYF. CDR3 in DNA: TGTGCCTGGAATCTCTCTGGAAACACCATATATTTT. Full variable domain (remainder filled in from reference TRBV30 and TRBJ1-3): SQTIHQWPATLVQPVGSPLSLECTVEGTSNPNLYWYRQAAGRGLQLLFYSVGIGQISSEVPQNLSASRPQDRQFILSSKKLLLSDSGFYLCAWNLSGNTIYFGEGSWLTVV.

This clone was picked up one time. The J gene is TRBJ2-5, the V gene TRBV29-1; TRBD1 matches at 10 bases. The ends lost 4 bases at V and 5 bases at J; junction bases unmatched: 13. CDR1 and CDR2 from the germline V gene are SQVTM and ANQGSEA. CDR3 size: 16 residues. The chain's CDR3 is CSVVRPGQGSSETQYF. CDR3 nucleotide sequence: TGCAGCGTTGTACGACCGGGACAGGGGAGTTCGGAGACCCAGTACTTC. Drawing the rest from reference TRBV29-1 and TRBJ2-5, the complete variable domain is SAVISQKPSRDICQRGTSLTIQCQVDSQVTMMFWYRQQPGQSLTLIATANQGSEATYESGFVIDKFPISRPNLTFSTLTVSNMSPEDSSIYLCSVVRPGQGSSETQYFGPGTRLLVL.

This chain joins TRBV18 and TRBJ1-2; no clear D gene. This CDR3 spans 14 amino acids. Germline-derived CDR1 and CDR2 are KGHSH and LQKENI. Trimming pared 8 bases from V and 4 bases from J, leaving 17 bases between. The CDR3 sequence: CASPDSDKSYGYTF. CDR3 nucleotide sequence: TGTGCCAGCCCGGATTCCGACAAAAGCTATGGCTACACCTTC.

The chain uses TRBV11-2 and TRBJ1-1, with TRBD1 identical over 7 bases. The germline V gene has CDR1 SGHAT and CDR2 FQNNGV. This CDR3 spans 13 amino acids. The V segment lost 4 bases and the J segment 3 bases; nucleotides outside the gene matches: 2. Written as DNA, the CDR3 is TGTGCCAGCAGCTCAGGGGGATACACTGAAGCTTTCTTT. Translation gives CASSSGGYTEAFF.

This chain links TRBV10-1 with TRBJ2-1; TRBD2 aligns across 8 bases. This CDR3 spans 15 amino acids. The junction had 3 bases not matched to a gene; V was cut back by 2 bases and J by 3 bases. Looked up from germline, CDR1 is WNHNN and CDR2 is SYGVQD (reference sequence). Here the CDR3 DNA reads TGCGCCAGCAGTGAGACGGCGGGGGGCTACAATGAGCAGTTCTTC. Amino acid sequence: CASSETAGGYNEQFF.

The chain is built from TRBV7-6 and TRBJ1-1; 8 bases map to TRBD1. The CDR3 spans 13 residues. Germline loops: CDR1 SGHVS, CDR2 FNYEAQ. The trim removed 5 bases at V and 7 bases at J, leaving 6 bases unmatched. The CDR3 region is CASSTGQGFEAFF. Written as DNA, the CDR3 is TGTGCCAGCAGCACCGGACAGGGTTTTGAAGCTTTCTTT.

The V gene is TRBV18, the J gene TRBJ1-4, with a possible D match to TRBD1 (6 bases). Germline CDR1 reads KGHSH; CDR2 reads LQKENI. The CDR3 extends over 16 amino acids. V dropped 4 bases and J dropped 6 bases, with 18 bases sitting between them. CDR3 in amino acids: CASSLSTGRGDEKLFF. CDR3 nucleotides: TGTGCCAGCTCACTATCCACAGGGAGGGGAGATGAAAAACTGTTTTTT.

This clone appeared a single time. This chain joins TRBV11-2 and TRBJ2-1, with 9 positions matching TRBD2. The CDR3 has 14 residues. Looked up from germline, CDR1 is SGHAT and CDR2 is FQNNGV. The junction had 4 bases not matched to a gene; V was cut back by 5 bases and J by 5 bases. The CDR3, as DNA: TGTGCCAGCAGCCTGGGACTAGCCAACAATGAGCAGTTCTTC. This sequence encodes CASSLGLANNEQFF.